The 3 T cell receptor beta chains reported below all come from one sample, sequenced in a study of blood T cell repertoires in COVID-19. Assay used: immunoSEQ multiplex PCR; TCRdb lists only in-frame clones, some missing. There are 100,000 to 120,000 clones in the sample; roughly 90% occur only once, and 8% to 9.5% lies in the top ten. Sequencing was done on a sample of peripheral blood. These receptors came from a woman in her 70s who had recovered from COVID-19.

The chain joins TRBV9 to TRBJ2-1; D is unclear. Per germline, CDR1 SGDLS and CDR2 YYNGEE. The CDR3 length is 15 residues. Between the trimmed V and J ends, which lost 3 bases and 0 bases, there was a span of 10 bases. The DNA for the CDR3 is TGTGCCAGCAGCGCCCCCGGGTCCTCCTACAATGAGCAGTTCTTC. This gives the protein CASSAPGSSYNEQFF.

The CDR3 sequence: CASSLGQDTGELFF. In DNA, the CDR3 is TGTGCCAGCAGCTTAGGACAGGACACCGGGGAGCTGTTTTTT. The V gene is TRBV7-8, the J gene TRBJ2-2, with a weak D call TRBD1 (6 bases). With 1 base removed from V and 3 bases from J, the gap between germline ends came to 6 bases. Germline V gene lookup returns CDR1 SGHVS and CDR2 FQNEAQ. This CDR3 is 14 amino acids long. The variable domain in full, with the rest retrieved from reference TRBV7-8 and TRBJ2-2, is GAGVSQSPRYKVAKRGQDVALRCDPISGHVSLFWYQQALGQGPEFLTYFQNEAQLDKSGLPSDRFFAERPEGSVSTLKIQRTQQEDSAVYLCASSLGQDTGELFFGEGSRLTVL.

There are a few counts of this clone. The rearrangement joins TRBV6-2 or TRBV6-3 to TRBJ2-7, with 10 bases identical to TRBD2. Germline lookup yields CDR1 MNHEY and CDR2 SVGEGT. The length of the CDR3 is 15 residues. The J segment lost 4 bases and the V segment lost 2 bases, leaving 5 bases of the junction unmatched. The CDR3 region has the DNA TGTGCCAGCAGTTACGGGGCTAGCGGGAGTTACGAGCAGTACTTC. Translating it yields CASSYGASGSYEQYF.